Listed here are 16 T cell receptor beta chains from one sample, sequenced in a study of CD8 T cells in ankylosing spondylitis. These receptors lack a known antigen. Points from the study as a whole: Ankylosing spondylitis blood appeared to carry a characteristic TCR beta motif of roughly 8 highly homologous variants.

From the 5' RACE reads, TCRdb called clonotypes with MiXCR, one entry per CDR3 protein. The data contain fewer than 550,000 distinct CDR3 sequences, approximately 5% of them seen just once; the ten biggest clones take up roughly 3.5%. What was sequenced was blood, either unsorted or a sorted T cell fraction (not recorded which). All receptors come from a male donor with ankylosing spondylitis.

This clonotype was recorded many times. The chain is built from TRBV25-1 and TRBJ1-2; D unclear. CDR1 and CDR2 from the germline V gene are MGHDK and SYGVNS. The CDR3 consists of 17 residues. V shed 4 bases and J shed 0 bases, with 18 bases lying between them. Written as DNA, the CDR3 is TGTGCCAGCAGTGGATCCCGATTCGACGGCGCTAACTATGGCTACACCTTC. As protein: CASSGSRFDGANYGYTF.

This clonotype was counted many times. The V and J genes are TRBV10-3 and TRBJ2-3, with D uncertain. The V end lost 2 bases, the J end lost 3 bases, and 9 bases lay between the germline ends. The CDR3 has 14 amino acids. CDR1 ENHRY and CDR2 SYGVKD come from the germline V gene. CDR3 sequence: CAISEIRRTDTQYF. For the CDR3, the DNA is TGTGCCATCAGTGAGATACGACGGACAGATACGCAGTATTTT.

This clonotype has at least ten counts. The V call is TRBV7-9, the J call TRBJ2-1; no clear D. There are 13 residues in the CDR3. Trimming stripped 5 bases from V and 7 bases from J, with 12 bases between. The germline V gene has CDR1 SEHNR and CDR2 FQNEAQ (reference sequence). DNA of the CDR3: TGTGCCAGCAGCCCCACTGAAATAAATGAGCAGTTCTTC. It is translated as CASSPTEINEQFF. Together with reference TRBV7-9 and TRBJ2-1, the CDR3 gives the full variable domain: DTGVSQNPRHKITKRGQNVTFRCDPISEHNRLYWYRQTLGQGPEFLTYFQNEAQLEKSRLLSDRFSAERPKGSFSTLEIQRTEQGDSAMYLCASSPTEINEQFFGPGTRLTVL.

This clonotype has a count of ten or more. The chain couples TRBV4-2 to TRBJ2-1, with TRBD2 identical over 9 bases. V lost 0 bases to trimming and J lost 0 bases; unmatched junction nucleotides: 6. Germline CDR1 LGHNA, CDR2 YNFKEQ. The CDR3 is 18 residues long. Here the CDR3 DNA reads TGTGCCAGCAGCCAAGATGAGAGCGGGAGGCCCTCCTACAATGAGCAGTTCTTC. The encoded protein is CASSQDESGRPSYNEQFF.

This clonotype was observed at least ten times. The genes are TRBV6-2 or TRBV6-3 and TRBJ2-2; 9 positions match TRBD1. The CDR3 is 15 residues long. CDR1 and CDR2 from the germline V gene are MNHEY and SVGEGT. The V and J ends lost 5 bases and 7 bases, in that order; junction bases with no gene match: 8. This chain's CDR3 is CASSATGGEIGELFF. CDR3 in DNA: TGTGCCAGCAGTGCTACAGGGGGCGAGATCGGGGAGCTGTTTTTT.

This clonotype was detected many times. The V and J genes are TRBV9 and TRBJ2-7; maybe TRBD2 (6 bases). Germline CDR1 SGDLS, CDR2 YYNGEE. The CDR3 sequence is 13 residues long. Trimming left V 4 bases short and J 6 bases short, with 14 bases between. The CDR3 DNA follows: TGTGCCAGCAGCCAAAGACTAGAAGCCGAGCAGTACTTC. Its translation is CASSQRLEAEQYF. The entire variable domain, with the rest obtained from reference TRBV9 and TRBJ2-7, is as follows: DSGVTQTPKHLITATGQRVTLRCSPRSGDLSVYWYQQSLDQGLQFLIQYYNGEERAKGNILERFSAQQFPDLHSELNLSSLELGDSALYFCASSQRLEAEQYFGPGTRLTVT.

This clonotype was counted at least ten times. V gene TRBV7-9 combines with J gene TRBJ1-3; D unclear. The V gene lost 0 bases and the J gene lost 0 bases, with 9 bases spanning the gap. CDR3 length: 16 amino acids. Germline assignment: CDR1 SEHNR and CDR2 FQNEAQ (reference sequence). In DNA, the CDR3 is TGTGCCAGCAGCTTAGCGGTCAGCCTCTCTGGAAACACCATATATTTT. As protein: CASSLAVSLSGNTIYF. The entire variable domain, with the rest obtained from reference TRBV7-9 and TRBJ1-3, is as follows: DTGVSQNPRHKITKRGQNVTFRCDPISEHNRLYWYRQTLGQGPEFLTYFQNEAQLEKSRLLSDRFSAERPKGSFSTLEIQRTEQGDSAMYLCASSLAVSLSGNTIYFGEGSWLTVV.

This clonotype was seen at least ten times. This sequence joins TRBV12-3 or TRBV12-4 and TRBJ1-2, with unresolved D. This CDR3 contains 15 residues. V was clipped by 2 bases and J by 4 bases, with 14 bases between them. The CDR3 DNA sequence: TGTGCCAGCAGTTTATTAATCGGCAATCCCTATGGCTACACCTTC. Protein: CASSLLIGNPYGYTF.

This clonotype came up many times. CDR3 bases: TGTGCCAGCAGATTAAACAGAGGAGGTGAAAAACTGTTTTTT. Encoded protein: CASRLNRGGEKLFF. The V call is TRBV5-5, the J call TRBJ1-4; D is ambiguous. In germline, CDR1 is SGHKS, CDR2 YYEKEE (reference sequence). Between the trimmed V and J ends, which lost 5 bases and 7 bases, there was a span of 15 bases. The CDR3 runs 14 residues.

The rearrangement links TRBV20-1 to TRBJ2-7; 7 positions agree with TRBD1. The CDR3 extends over 16 amino acids. The V and J ends lost 0 bases and 1 base, in that order; junction bases with no gene match: 9. The germline gives CDR1 DFQATT, CDR2 SNEGSKA (reference sequence). The CDR3 sequence is CSARDQGQWLSYEQYF. In DNA form, the CDR3 reads TGCAGTGCTAGAGACCAGGGACAGTGGCTGTCCTACGAGCAGTACTTC.

V and J are TRBV7-9 and TRBJ1-1; 7 positions agree with TRBD1. The germline CDR1 and CDR2 sequences are SEHNR and FQNEAQ (reference sequence). This CDR3 has 15 amino acids. After removal of 5 bases from V and 4 bases from J, the junction contained 10 bases not matched to a gene. The CDR3 DNA is TGTGCCAGCAGCCAGAGGACGCAGGGGGTCACTGAAGCTTTCTTT. This gives the protein CASSQRTQGVTEAFF.

The table lists this clonotype with many counts. The V call is TRBV5-1, the J call TRBJ2-7; 7 nucleotides agree with TRBD1. Losses at the gene ends were 4 bases for V and 0 bases for J; bases not matched to a gene: 4. CDR3 length: 14 amino acids. Germline V CDR1 and CDR2: SGHRS, YFSETQ. The CDR3 protein is CASSGRTGSYEQYF. DNA for the CDR3: TGCGCCAGCAGCGGTCGGACAGGCTCCTACGAGCAGTACTTC.

This clonotype was seen at least ten times. V is TRBV12-3 or TRBV12-4 and J is TRBJ2-1; D gene unclear. The CDR3 length is 13 residues. Trimming pared 5 bases from V and 8 bases from J, leaving 13 bases between. In nucleotides, the CDR3 is TGTGCCAGCAGTCCACAACCCTGGGATGAGCAGTTCTTC. It encodes CASSPQPWDEQFF.

This clonotype was seen repeatedly, ten times or more. The chain employs TRBV10-3 and TRBJ2-3; 8 nucleotides agree with TRBD2. Germline V gene data show CDR1 as ENHRY and CDR2 as SYGVKD. V was clipped by 11 bases and J by 2 bases; unmatched bases: 12. The CDR3 spans 15 residues. For the CDR3, the DNA is TGTGCCTCCTCGTGGGGACTAGGCCACACAGATACGCAGTATTTT. Protein sequence: CASSWGLGHTDTQYF.

At least ten counts were recorded for this clonotype. The chain has TRBV20-1 and TRBJ1-1; D possibly corresponds to TRBD1 (5 bases). Germline V gene sequence: CDR1 DFQATT, CDR2 SNEGSKA (reference sequence). Trimming left V 1 base short and J 2 bases short, with 8 bases between. The CDR3 covers 13 residues. The CDR3 sequence is CSARVQANTEAFF. CDR3 nucleotides: TGCAGTGCTAGAGTACAGGCCAACACTGAAGCTTTCTTT.

The CDR3 spells CASSPFSFEAPYNEQFF. In DNA, the CDR3 is TGCGCCAGCAGCCCGTTCTCGTTTGAGGCCCCCTACAATGAGCAGTTCTTC. The J gene is TRBJ2-1, the V gene TRBV4-3; no clear D gene. Trimming left V 4 bases short and J 2 bases short, with 18 bases between. The CDR3 is made up of 17 amino acids. In germline, CDR1 is LGHNA, CDR2 YSLEER.